The rows below give T cell receptor beta chains drawn from one sample of a study of beta chain features in type 1 diabetes. Libraries were prepared by immunoSEQ multiplex PCR; TCRdb keeps only in-frame clonotypes and omits some of them. The sample carries about 660,000 clones, over 11% recorded once. The material sequenced was naive CD4+ T cells from blood. The receptors shown here come from a man younger than 35 with type 1 diabetes. Both conserved end residues are part of each CDR3. D genes are given only for firm matches. Size is omitted from some rows. Given values are once, few, many or a class for expanded clones.

.	TRBV6-5	TRBJ2-7	.	TGTGCCAGCAGTTACGGGCAGTCCTACGAGCAGTACTTC	CASSYGQSYEQYF
.	TRBV4-1	TRBJ2-7	.	TGCGCCAGCAGCCAAGGGGAGGCCCTGAGCTCCTACGAGCAGTACTTC	CASSQGEALSSYEQYF
.	TRBV25-1	TRBJ1-2	few	TGTGCCAGCAGTGGTCAGCCTCGGAGAGGCTACACCTTC	CASSGQPRRGYTF
.	TRBV18	TRBJ2-1	few	TGTGCCAGCTCACCGCCGCAGGGCGGCTACAATGAGCAGTTCTTC	CASSPPQGGYNEQFF
.	TRBV7-9	TRBJ2-1	few	TGTGCCAGCAGACGACTCGGTGAGCAGTTCTTC	CASRRLGEQFF
TRBD1	TRBV29-1	TRBJ1-2	.	TGCAGCGTTGAAGGAGTCACAGGGGCTCACTATGGCTACACCTTC	CSVEGVTGAHYGYTF
TRBD1	TRBV30	TRBJ2-3	.	TGTGCCTGGAGCCAGGGGGCAGATACGCAGTATTTT	CAWSQGADTQYF
TRBD1	TRBV5-6	TRBJ2-7	few	TGTGCCAGCAGCTTGCCGCCCGCAGGGACAGGGGGTTACGAGCAGTACTTC	CASSLPPAGTGGYEQYF
.	TRBV30	TRBJ2-1	few	TGTGCCTGGAGTGTAACCCTCTCACAGGGAAAGGTCAATGAGCAGTTCTTC	CAWSVTLSQGKVNEQFF
.	TRBV7-2	TRBJ2-1	few	TGTGCCAGCAGCCTCTCCAGCTCCTACAATGAGCAGTTCTTC	CASSLSSSYNEQFF
TRBD1	TRBV15	TRBJ2-3	.	TGTGCCACCAGCAGCTTGACAGGGCTGACAGATACGCAGTATTTT	CATSSLTGLTDTQYF
TRBD1	TRBV5-4	TRBJ1-5	few	TGTGCCAGCAGCTCGGGACAGGAGAATCAGCCCCAGCATTTT	CASSSGQENQPQHF
TRBD1	TRBV10-3	TRBJ2-5	.	TGTGCCATCAGTGGCTTTGGGACAGCCGGGGAGACCCAGTACTTC	CAISGFGTAGETQYF
.	TRBV18	TRBJ2-2	.	TGTGCCAGCTCAACGCCCGGGACGGGTTACACCGGGGAGCTGTTTTTT	CASSTPGTGYTGELFF
.	TRBV11-3	TRBJ1-1	.	TGTGCCAGCAGCACTAGCGGTAACACTGAAGCTTTCTTT	CASSTSGNTEAFF
.	TRBV29-1	TRBJ1-5	.	TGCAGCGTGAGGACAGAAGGGTCGGGTAGCAATCAGCCCCAGCATTTT	CSVRTEGSGSNQPQHF
.	TRBV5-4	TRBJ2-5	.	TGTGCCAGCAGCCCGGGGGGCAGCGGGATCTACCAAGAGACCCAGTACTTC	CASSPGGSGIYQETQYF
TRBD1	TRBV28	TRBJ1-6	few	TGTGCCAGCATCCGGACAGGGAATTCACCCCTCCACTTT	CASIRTGNSPLHF
.	TRBV5-6	TRBJ1-2	once	TGTGCCAGCAGCGAAACAGGGAAAGGAGACTATGGCTACACCTTC	CASSETGKGDYGYTF
TRBD2	TRBV4-2	TRBJ2-1	.	TGTGCCAGCAGCCAAGAAGGGACTAGCGTTTACAATGAGCAGTTCTTC	CASSQEGTSVYNEQFF
.	TRBV5-4	TRBJ1-1	.	TGTGCCAGCAGCCACGCCGGGGGTACTGAAGCTTTCTTT	CASSHAGGTEAFF
.	TRBV29-1	TRBJ1-2	.	TGCAGCGTTGGTTTGTGGGATGGCTACACCTTC	CSVGLWDGYTF
TRBD1	TRBV6-1	TRBJ1-1	few	TGTGCCAGCACCCGGGACAGGGTCACTGAAGCTTTCTTT	CASTRDRVTEAFF
.	TRBV7-6	TRBJ2-7	.	TGTGCCAGCAGCTCGATACCTCGGGGACATACCTACGAGCAGTACTTC	CASSSIPRGHTYEQYF
.	TRBV30	TRBJ1-1	few	TGTGCCTGCCTGAACACTGAAGCTTTCTTT	CACLNTEAFF
TRBD2	TRBV7-9	TRBJ2-1	few	TGTGCCAGCAGCTTCGTCAGTAGCGGGGACAATGAGCAGTTCTTC	CASSFVSSGDNEQFF
.	TRBV7-2	TRBJ2-2	.	TGTGCCAGCAGCGCCGTAGACACCGGGGAGCTGTTTTTT	CASSAVDTGELFF
.	TRBV5-6	TRBJ1-4	few	TGTGCCAGCAGCTTGGGCTTGGCCGCAACTAATGAAAAACTGTTTTTT	CASSLGLAATNEKLFF
TRBD2	TRBV7-9	TRBJ2-1	.	TGTGCCAGCAGCCCCAGACTAGCGGGCCCCCCCACAGAGCAGTTCTTC	CASSPRLAGPPTEQFF
.	TRBV2	TRBJ2-2	few	TGTGCCAGCAGTGTTTGGTCCGGGGAGCTGTTTTTT	CASSVWSGELFF
.	TRBV6-1	TRBJ1-1	few	TGTGCCAGCAGCACCGGACAGAACACTGAAGCTTTCTTT	CASSTGQNTEAFF
.	TRBV5-1	TRBJ1-1	few	TGCGCCAGCAGCTTGGGGGGACAACCGGCTTTCTTT	CASSLGGQPAFF
.	TRBV28	TRBJ2-7	few	TGTGCCAGCAGTTTAGTCGAGTCCTACGAGCAGTACTTC	CASSLVESYEQYF
.	TRBV7-2	TRBJ2-7	few	TGTGCCAGCAGCCCGTTCGGGTCCCCCCAAGAAGAGCAGTACTTC	CASSPFGSPQEEQYF
TRBD1	TRBV7-6	TRBJ2-7	few	TGTGCCAGCAGCTACACAGGGGGCGGTACCTACGAGCAGTACTTC	CASSYTGGGTYEQYF
TRBD2	TRBV19	TRBJ2-1	few	TGTGCCAGTAGTCTTGGACTAGCGGGAGCAGATGAGCAGTTCTTC	CASSLGLAGADEQFF
.	TRBV7-9	TRBJ2-7	few	TGTGCCAGCAGCTTAGGGCTGGATGACGGTGGCGAGCAGTACTTC	CASSLGLDDGGEQYF
.	TRBV19	TRBJ2-4	.	TGTGCCAGTGGGCAACGGGACATTCAGTACTTC	CASGQRDIQYF
.	TRBV7-2	TRBJ2-1	few	TGTGCCAGCAGCCCCCGACCCGACCCCTCCTACAATGAGCAGTTCTTC	CASSPRPDPSYNEQFF
.	TRBV7-2	TRBJ2-6	few	TGTGCCAGCAGCACACGGAGGGGGCAGCTCGGCTCTGGGGCCAACGTCCTGACTTTC	CASSTRRGQLGSGANVLTF
.	TRBV14	TRBJ2-1	.	TGTGCCAGCAGCCCCTGGGACGCCAGCTACTACAATGAGCAGTTCTTC	CASSPWDASYYNEQFF
.	TRBV5-6	TRBJ2-3	.	TGTGCCAGCAGCCCGCCCCCGGGGACTCTGCGCACAGATACGCAGTATTTT	CASSPPPGTLRTDTQYF
.	TRBV7-2	TRBJ2-2	.	TGTGCCAGCAGCTTAGATCGGGGCACCGGGGAGCTGTTTTTT	CASSLDRGTGELFF
.	TRBV18	TRBJ2-3	few	TGTGCCAGCTCTGCGTCTAGCACAGATACGCAGTATTTT	CASSASSTDTQYF
.	TRBV30	TRBJ1-1	.	TGTGCCTGGGTAGGACGGGAGAACACTGAAGCTTTCTTT	CAWVGRENTEAFF
.	TRBV2	TRBJ2-1	.	TGTGCCAGCAGTGGTTATAATGAGCAGTTCTTC	CASSGYNEQFF